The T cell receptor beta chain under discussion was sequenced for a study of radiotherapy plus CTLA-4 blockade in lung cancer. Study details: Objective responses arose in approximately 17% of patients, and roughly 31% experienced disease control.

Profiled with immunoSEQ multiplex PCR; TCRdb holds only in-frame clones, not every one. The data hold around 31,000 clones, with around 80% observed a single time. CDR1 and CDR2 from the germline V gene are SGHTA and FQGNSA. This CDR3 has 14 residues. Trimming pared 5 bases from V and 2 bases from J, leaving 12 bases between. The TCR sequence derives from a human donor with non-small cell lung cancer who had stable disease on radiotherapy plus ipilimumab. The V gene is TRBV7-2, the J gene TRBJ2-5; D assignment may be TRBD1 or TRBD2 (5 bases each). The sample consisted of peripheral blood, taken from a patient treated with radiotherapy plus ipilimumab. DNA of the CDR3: TGTGCCAGCAGCCGGGGCGTGAAACAAGAGACCCAGTACTTC. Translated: CASSRGVKQETQYF.